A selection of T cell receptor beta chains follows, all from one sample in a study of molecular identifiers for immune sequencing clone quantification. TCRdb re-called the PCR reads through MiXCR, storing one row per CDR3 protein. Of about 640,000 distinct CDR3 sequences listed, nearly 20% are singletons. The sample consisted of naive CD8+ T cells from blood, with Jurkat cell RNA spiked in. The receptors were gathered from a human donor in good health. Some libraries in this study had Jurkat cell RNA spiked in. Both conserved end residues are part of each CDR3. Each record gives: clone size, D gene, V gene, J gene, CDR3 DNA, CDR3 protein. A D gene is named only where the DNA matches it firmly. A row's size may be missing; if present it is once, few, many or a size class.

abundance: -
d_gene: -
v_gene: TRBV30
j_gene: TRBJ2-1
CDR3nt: TGTGCCTGGAGTATATATACCTACAATGAGCAGTTCTTC
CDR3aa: CAWSIYTYNEQFF

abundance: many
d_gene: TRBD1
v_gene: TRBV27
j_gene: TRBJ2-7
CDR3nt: TGCGCCAGCAGCCTAGGACAGGGCTCCTACGAGCAGTACTTC
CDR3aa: CASSLGQGSYEQYF

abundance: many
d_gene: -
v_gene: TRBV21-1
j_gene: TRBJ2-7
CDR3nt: TGTGCCAGCAGCAAAGACACAGGGAAGAGGCGGGCCTACGAGCAGTACTTC
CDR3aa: CASSKDTGKRRAYEQYF

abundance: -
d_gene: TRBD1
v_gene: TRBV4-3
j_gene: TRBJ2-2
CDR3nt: TGCGCCAGCAGCCAAGATCGTGGGACAGGTCTTGGGGGGGAGCTGTTTTTT
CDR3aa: CASSQDRGTGLGGELFF

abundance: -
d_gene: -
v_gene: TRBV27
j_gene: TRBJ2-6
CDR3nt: TGTGCCAGCAGTCTCACAAGGAGCTCTGGGGCCAACGTCCTGACTTTC
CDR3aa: CASSLTRSSGANVLTF

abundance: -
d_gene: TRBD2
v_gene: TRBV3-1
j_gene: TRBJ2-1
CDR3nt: TGTGCCAGCAGCCACGAGCTAGCGGGAGGTCTAAATGAGCAGTTCTTC
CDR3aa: CASSHELAGGLNEQFF

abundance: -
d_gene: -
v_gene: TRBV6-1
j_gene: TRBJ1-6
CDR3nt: TGTGCCAGCAGTGAAAATCGACAGACTAATTCACCCCTCCACTTT
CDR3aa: CASSENRQTNSPLHF

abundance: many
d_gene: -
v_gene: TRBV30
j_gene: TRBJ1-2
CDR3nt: TGTGCCTGGAGGACAGTCTATGGCTACACCTTC
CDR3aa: CAWRTVYGYTF

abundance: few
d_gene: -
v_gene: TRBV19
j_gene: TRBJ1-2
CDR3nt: TGTGCCAGTAGCCCCAGCCGGGGCGAAACTTATGGCTACACCTTC
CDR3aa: CASSPSRGETYGYTF

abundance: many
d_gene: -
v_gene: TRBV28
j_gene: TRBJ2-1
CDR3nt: TGCGCCAGCAGCTTTAGTAGCTCCTACAATGAGCAGTTCTTC
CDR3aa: CASSFSSSYNEQFF

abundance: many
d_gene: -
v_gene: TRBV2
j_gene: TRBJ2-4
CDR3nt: TGTGCCACTAACCAGGGCTTGATGGCCAAAAACATTCAGTACTTC
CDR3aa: CATNQGLMAKNIQYF

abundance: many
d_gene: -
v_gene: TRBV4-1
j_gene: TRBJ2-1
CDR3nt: TGCGCCAGCAGCCAAGTACTGGGGGCCAATGAGCAGTTCTTC
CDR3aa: CASSQVLGANEQFF

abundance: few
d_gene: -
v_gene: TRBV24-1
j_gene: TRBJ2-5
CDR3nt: TGTGCCACCAGTGATTTCCACAAGCAAGAGACCCAGTACTTC
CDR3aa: CATSDFHKQETQYF

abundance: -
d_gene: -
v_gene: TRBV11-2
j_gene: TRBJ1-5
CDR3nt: TGTGCCAGCAGCTTAGGGGGTGATGGACAGCCCCAGCATTTT
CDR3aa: CASSLGGDGQPQHF

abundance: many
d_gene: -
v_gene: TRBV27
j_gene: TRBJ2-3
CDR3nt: TGTGCCAGCAGTTGGGGGGCTCCTCAGGTCGCAGATACGCAGTATTTT
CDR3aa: CASSWGAPQVADTQYF

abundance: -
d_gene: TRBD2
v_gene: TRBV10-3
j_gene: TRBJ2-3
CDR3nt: TGTGCCATCAGTGAAACGGGACTAGCGGGATACACAGATACGCAGTATTTT
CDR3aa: CAISETGLAGYTDTQYF

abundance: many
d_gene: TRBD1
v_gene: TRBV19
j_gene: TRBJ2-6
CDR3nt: TGTGCCAGTAGTGCCGGGACAGGGTCCTTCTGGGGGGCCAACGTCCTGACTTTC
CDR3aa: CASSAGTGSFWGANVLTF

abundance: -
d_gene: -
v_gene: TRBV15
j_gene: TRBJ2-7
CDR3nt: TGTGCCACCAGCAGGGCCGGGACCTCCTACGAGCAGTACTTC
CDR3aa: CATSRAGTSYEQYF

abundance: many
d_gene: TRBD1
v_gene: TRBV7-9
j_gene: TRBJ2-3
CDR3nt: TGTGCCAGCAGGCACAGGGGAAGCACAGATACGCAGTATTTT
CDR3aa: CASRHRGSTDTQYF

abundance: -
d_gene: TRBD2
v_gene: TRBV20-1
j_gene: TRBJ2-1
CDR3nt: TGCAGTGCTCCCCTTGGCGGTAGCGGGAGATTTGGTGAGCAGTTCTTC
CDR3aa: CSAPLGGSGRFGEQFF

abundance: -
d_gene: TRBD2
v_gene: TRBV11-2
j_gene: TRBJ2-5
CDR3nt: TGTGCCGGCAGCTACCTAGCGGGGGGGTTAGAAGAGACCCAGTACTTC
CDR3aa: CAGSYLAGGLEETQYF

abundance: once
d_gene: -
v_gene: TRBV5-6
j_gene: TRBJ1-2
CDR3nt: TGTGCCAGCAGCTTGGTCGCAACTCCCTATGGCTACGCCTTC
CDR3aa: CASSLVATPYGYAF

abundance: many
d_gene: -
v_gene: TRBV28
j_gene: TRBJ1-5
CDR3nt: TGTGCCAGTTCCGATATAGGGAATCAGCCCCAGCATTTT
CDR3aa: CASSDIGNQPQHF

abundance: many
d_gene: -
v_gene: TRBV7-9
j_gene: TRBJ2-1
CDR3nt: TGTGCCAGCATCATAGGGGCTAGGTCCTTCTCCTACAATGAGCAGTTCTTC
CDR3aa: CASIIGARSFSYNEQFF

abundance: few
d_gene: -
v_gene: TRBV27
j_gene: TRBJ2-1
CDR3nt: TGTGCCAGCAGTTTCCCCCGAGGGGAGGAGCAGTTCTTC
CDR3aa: CASSFPRGEEQFF

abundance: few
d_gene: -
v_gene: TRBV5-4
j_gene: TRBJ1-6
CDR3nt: TGTGCCAGCAGCTTGTTAGGGGTTTATTATAATTCACCCCTCCACTTT
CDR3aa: CASSLLGVYYNSPLHF

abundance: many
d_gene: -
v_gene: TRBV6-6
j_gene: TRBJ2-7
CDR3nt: TGTGCCAGCAGTTACAACCGCGAGCAGTACTTC
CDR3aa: CASSYNREQYF

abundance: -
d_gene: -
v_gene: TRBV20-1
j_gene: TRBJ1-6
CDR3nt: TGCAGTGCTAGAGTTGAAGATTCACCCCTCCACTTT
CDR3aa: CSARVEDSPLHF

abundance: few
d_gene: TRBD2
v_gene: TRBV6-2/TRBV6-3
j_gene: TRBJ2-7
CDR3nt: TGTGCCAGCAGTTACGCTAGCGGGAGGAACGACGAGCAGTACTTC
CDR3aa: CASSYASGRNDEQYF

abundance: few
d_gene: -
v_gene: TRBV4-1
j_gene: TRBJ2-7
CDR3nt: TGCGCCAGCAGCCCGGAGGCAGTTCTGAGGTACGAGCAGTACTTC
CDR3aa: CASSPEAVLRYEQYF

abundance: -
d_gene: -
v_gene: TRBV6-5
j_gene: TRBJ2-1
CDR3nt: TGTGCCGGCAGTTACTCGTCCCCTTATCAGCTAATCGATGAGCAGTTCTTC
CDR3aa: CAGSYSSPYQLIDEQFF

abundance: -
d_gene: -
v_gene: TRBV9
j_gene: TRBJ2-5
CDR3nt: TGTGCCAGCAGCGTAGTAGGAGGGTTCCAAGAGACCCAGTACTTC
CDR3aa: CASSVVGGFQETQYF

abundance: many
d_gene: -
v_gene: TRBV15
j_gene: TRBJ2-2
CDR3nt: TGTGCCACCAGCAGCGGGTCGAACACCGGGGAGCTGTTTTTT
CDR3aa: CATSSGSNTGELFF

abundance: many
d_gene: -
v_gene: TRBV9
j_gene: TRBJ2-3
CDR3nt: TGTGCCAGCAGCGTAGCGGCAGCGGAGAACACAGATACGCAGTATTTT
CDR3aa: CASSVAAAENTDTQYF

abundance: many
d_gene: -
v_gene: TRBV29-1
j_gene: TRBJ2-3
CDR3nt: TGCAGCGTTGTGGGCCTTGGGGGCACAGATACGCAGTATTTT
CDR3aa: CSVVGLGGTDTQYF

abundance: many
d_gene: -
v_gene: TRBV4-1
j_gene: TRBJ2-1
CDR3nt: TGCGCCAGCAGCCCACTTGGCGGCCCTGAGCAGTTCTTC
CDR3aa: CASSPLGGPEQFF

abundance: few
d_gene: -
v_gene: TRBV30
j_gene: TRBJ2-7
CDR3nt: TGTGCCTGGGGGTATTTTAGTTACGAGCAGTACTTC
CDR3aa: CAWGYFSYEQYF

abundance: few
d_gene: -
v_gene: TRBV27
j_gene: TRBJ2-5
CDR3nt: TGTGCCAGCAGTTTAACTCTAGCTGGGGAGACCCAGTACTTC
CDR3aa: CASSLTLAGETQYF

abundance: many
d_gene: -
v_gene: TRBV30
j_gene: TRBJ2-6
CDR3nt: TGTGCCTGGAGAGGAGGTGGGGCCAACGTCCTGACTTTC
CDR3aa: CAWRGGGANVLTF

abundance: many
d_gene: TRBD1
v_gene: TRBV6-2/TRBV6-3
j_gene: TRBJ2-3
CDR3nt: TGTGCCAGTTCCCTGGACAGGGTATTGGGTACGCAGTATTTT
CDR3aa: CASSLDRVLGTQYF

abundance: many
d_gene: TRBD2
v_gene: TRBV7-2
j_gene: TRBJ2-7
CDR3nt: TGTGCCAGCAGCTTAGCGAGGTTGAGCGGGGGTGGGTACGAGCAGTACTTC
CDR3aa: CASSLARLSGGGYEQYF

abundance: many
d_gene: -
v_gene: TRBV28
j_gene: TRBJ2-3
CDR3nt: TGTGCCAGCAGTTCTCAGGGGACGGTCACAGATACGCAGTATTTT
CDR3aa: CASSSQGTVTDTQYF

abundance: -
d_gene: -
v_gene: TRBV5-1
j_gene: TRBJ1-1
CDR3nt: TGCGCCAGCAGCTCAAACCGGGAGATTAACACTGAAGCTTTCTTT
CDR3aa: CASSSNREINTEAFF

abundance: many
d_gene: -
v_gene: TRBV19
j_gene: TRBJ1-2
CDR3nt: TGTGCCAGTAGAACCGGGACAAGGACTAACTATGGCTACACCTTC
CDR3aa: CASRTGTRTNYGYTF

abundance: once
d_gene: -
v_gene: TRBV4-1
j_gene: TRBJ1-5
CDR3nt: TGCGCCAGCAGCCAAGATGTGGCAGTAGGTCAGCCCCAGCATTTT
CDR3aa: CASSQDVAVGQPQHF

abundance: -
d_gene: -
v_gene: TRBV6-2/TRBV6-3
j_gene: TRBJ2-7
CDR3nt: TGTGCCAGCAGTTTAACAGTCGGCTACGAGCAGTACTTC
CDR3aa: CASSLTVGYEQYF

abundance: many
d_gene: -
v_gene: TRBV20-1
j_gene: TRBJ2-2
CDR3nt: TGCAGTGCCCCCGGGGAAACGAACACCGGGGAGCTGTTTTTT
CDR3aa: CSAPGETNTGELFF

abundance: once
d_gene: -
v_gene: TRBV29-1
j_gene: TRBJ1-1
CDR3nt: TGCAGCGCTGATCCCCCAGGGAACATTGAAGCTTTCTTT
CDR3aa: CSADPPGNIEAFF

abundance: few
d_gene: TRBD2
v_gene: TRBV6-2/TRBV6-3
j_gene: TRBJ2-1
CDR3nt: TGTGTGACTAGCGGGGACTACAATGAGCAGTTCTTC
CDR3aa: CVTSGDYNEQFF

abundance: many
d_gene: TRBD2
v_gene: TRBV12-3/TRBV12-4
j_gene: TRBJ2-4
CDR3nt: TGTGCCAGCAGTTCGGGACTAGCGGTAGCCAAAAACATTCAGTACTTC
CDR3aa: CASSSGLAVAKNIQYF

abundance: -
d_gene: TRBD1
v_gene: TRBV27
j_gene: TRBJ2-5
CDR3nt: TGTGCCAGCAGTTACCTAGGGACAGGGGGCCGTGAGACCCAGTACTTC
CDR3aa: CASSYLGTGGRETQYF

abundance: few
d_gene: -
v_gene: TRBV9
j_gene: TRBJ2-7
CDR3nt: TGTGCCAGCAGCGTAGACCGAATGGGCTTTGACGAGCAGTACTTC
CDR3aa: CASSVDRMGFDEQYF

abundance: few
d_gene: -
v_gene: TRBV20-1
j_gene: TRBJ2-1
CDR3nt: TGCAGTGCTAGAGGCGGAAGCTCCTACAATGAGCAGTTCTTC
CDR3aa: CSARGGSSYNEQFF

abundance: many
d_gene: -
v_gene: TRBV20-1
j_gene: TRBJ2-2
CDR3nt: TGCAGTGCTAGAGTGGGGCTAGCGAACACCGGGGAGCTGTTTTTT
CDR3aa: CSARVGLANTGELFF

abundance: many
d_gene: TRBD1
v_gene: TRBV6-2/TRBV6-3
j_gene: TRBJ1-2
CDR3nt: TGTGCCAGCAGATTCGAGGACAGGGATTACTATGGCTACACCTTC
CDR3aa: CASRFEDRDYYGYTF

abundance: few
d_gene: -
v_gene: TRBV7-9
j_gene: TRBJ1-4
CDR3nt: TGTGCCAGCAGCCAAGGGATCAACAGTATTAATGAAAAACTGTTTTTT
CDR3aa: CASSQGINSINEKLFF

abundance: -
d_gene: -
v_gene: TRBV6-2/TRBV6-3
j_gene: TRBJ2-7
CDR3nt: TGTGCCAGCAGGACAGTCCTCTACGAGCAGTACTTC
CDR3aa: CASRTVLYEQYF

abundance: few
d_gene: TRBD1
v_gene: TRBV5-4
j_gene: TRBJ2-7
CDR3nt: TGTGCCAGCAGCTTGGCAGGGACAGGGCGAGAAGAGCAGTACTTC
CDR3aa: CASSLAGTGREEQYF

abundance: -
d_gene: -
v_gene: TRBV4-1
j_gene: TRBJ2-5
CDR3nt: TGCGCCAGCAGCCAAGATTGGGCCCCGGACGTGGAGACCCAGTACTTC
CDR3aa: CASSQDWAPDVETQYF

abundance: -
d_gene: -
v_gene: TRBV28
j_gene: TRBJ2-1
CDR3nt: TGTGCCAGCAGTTGGACAGGGGGACTAGCGAGAGCAAATGAGCAGTTCTTC
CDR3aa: CASSWTGGLARANEQFF